These 16 T cell receptor beta chains share one sample of origin, sequenced in a study of T cell responses to AZD1222 COVID-19 vaccine. Produced via immunoSEQ multiplex PCR; TCRdb's table is partial and in-frame only. The sample yields about 120,000 clones, roughly nine tenths seen once. This specimen consisted of peripheral blood, obtained on day 0 of AZD1222 vaccination. The receptors were sampled from an adult in good health.

This clone was observed a handful of times. The genes are TRBV7-8 and TRBJ2-7; D unclear. Germline V lookup: CDR1 SGHVS, CDR2 FQNEAQ. CDR3 size: 12 residues. V dropped 7 bases and J dropped 3 bases, with 10 bases sitting between them. In nucleotides, the CDR3 is TGTGCCAGCACCCAAGGAGTCTACGAGCAGTACTTC. This translates into CASTQGVYEQYF. The complete variable domain, with remaining parts taken from reference TRBV7-8 and TRBJ2-7, reads GAGVSQSPRYKVAKRGQDVALRCDPISGHVSLFWYQQALGQGPEFLTYFQNEAQLDKSGLPSDRFFAERPEGSVSTLKIQRTQQEDSAVYLCASTQGVYEQYFGPGTRLTVT.

The genes are TRBV6-1 and TRBJ2-7; D not certain. This CDR3 comprises 14 residues. V gave up 3 bases and J gave up 0 bases, with 9 bases separating them. Germline V lookup: CDR1 MNHNS, CDR2 SASEGT. The CDR3 region is CASSENHSSYEQYF. In DNA form, the CDR3 reads TGTGCCAGCAGTGAGAACCATAGCTCCTACGAGCAGTACTTC.

DNA for the CDR3: TGTGCCATCAGTGCAACAGGGGACTACGAGCAGTACTTC. Translated: CAISATGDYEQYF. This rearrangement joins TRBV10-3 to TRBJ2-7; 7 positions agree with TRBD1. CDR1 is ENHRY and CDR2 is SYGVKD in the germline V gene. Trimming at V came to 4 bases and at J to 3 bases, leaving 3 bases not matched to a gene. The CDR3 is 13 amino acids.

The sample holds one count of this clone. This CDR3 is CASSFLLGEAFF. The CDR3 DNA follows: TGTGCCAGCAGTTTCTTATTGGGTGAAGCTTTCTTT. The chain carries TRBV12-3 or TRBV12-4 and TRBJ1-1; D uncertain. Deletions cut 3 bases from V and 7 bases from J, with 9 bases between. CDR3 length equals 12 residues.

The chain is built from TRBV7-2 and TRBJ1-2; D call uncertain. Germline V gives CDR1 SGHTA, CDR2 FQGNSA. The CDR3 is made up of 11 amino acids. Deletions cut 3 bases from V and 7 bases from J, with 6 bases between. For the CDR3, the DNA is TGTGCCAGCAGCTTGGCCACTGGCTACACCTTC. It codes for CASSLATGYTF.

This chain links TRBV18 with TRBJ1-1; 7 nucleotides line up with TRBD1. V gave up 3 bases and J gave up 6 bases; unmatched junction bases: 4. There are 13 residues in the CDR3. Germline values: CDR1 KGHSH, CDR2 LQKENI. CDR3 region: CASSPSTGAEAFF. In DNA form, the CDR3 reads TGTGCCAGCTCACCCTCAACAGGGGCTGAAGCTTTCTTT.

The chain links TRBV7-3 to TRBJ1-1; D perhaps matches TRBD1 (5 bases). Germline loops: CDR1 SGHTA, CDR2 FQGTGA. V was trimmed by 5 bases and J by 7 bases, leaving 14 bases between them. The CDR3 runs to 13 residues. CDR3 sequence reads: CASSQVRGVEAFF. The CDR3 DNA follows: TGTGCCAGCAGCCAAGTCCGAGGGGTTGAAGCTTTCTTT.

The CDR3 region has the DNA TGTGCCAGCTCACCACTGGGCGGGGCGGGGGCGATCAGCAATCAGCCCCAGCATTTT. Protein sequence: CASSPLGGAGAISNQPQHF. V and J are TRBV18 and TRBJ1-5; the D gene is possibly TRBD1 (6 bases). CDR1 and CDR2 from the germline V gene are KGHSH and LQKENI. The CDR3 length is 19 residues. V shed 1 base and J shed 1 base, with 20 bases lying between them.

The chain joins TRBV29-1 to TRBJ2-1, with TRBD2 matching 7 bases. The CDR3 totals 15 residues. The V gene's germline CDR1 is SQVTM and CDR2 ANQGSEA. J lost 7 bases, V lost 0 bases, and 9 bases had no gene match. CDR3 DNA: TGCAGCGTTGAAGAACCTCGCGGGAGTGGTAATGAGCAGTTCTTC. Its protein is CSVEEPRGSGNEQFF.

This clone was seen a handful of times. The genes are TRBV29-1 and TRBJ1-1; 10 bases map to TRBD1. CDR3 size: 14 residues. The J segment lost 3 bases and the V segment lost 6 bases, leaving 7 bases of the junction unmatched. From germline, CDR1 is SQVTM and CDR2 ANQGSEA. The CDR3: CSVTGQGIDTEAFF. CDR3 bases: TGCAGCGTCACGGGACAGGGGATTGACACTGAAGCTTTCTTT.

This rearrangement joins TRBV5-5 to TRBJ2-7; 7 positions agree with TRBD1. The V and J ends lost 6 bases and 5 bases, in that order; junction bases with no gene match: 5. This CDR3 region has 12 residues. Germline CDR1 is SGHKS and CDR2 is YYEKEE (reference sequence). DNA of the CDR3: TGTGCCAGCACCAAGGGACAGAACGAGCAGTACTTC. This gives the protein CASTKGQNEQYF. Combining the CDR3 with reference TRBV5-5 and TRBJ2-7 gives the whole variable domain DAGVTQSPTHLIKTRGQQVTLRCSPISGHKSVSWYQQVLGQGPQFIFQYYEKEERGRGNFPDRFSARQFPNYSSELNVNALLLGDSALYLCASTKGQNEQYFGPGTRLTVT.

The J gene is TRBJ2-1, the V gene TRBV11-3; 7 positions agree with TRBD2. The trim removed 5 bases at V and 0 bases at J, leaving 4 bases unmatched. Germline V lookup: CDR1 SGHNT, CDR2 YENEEA. The CDR3 runs 15 residues. The CDR3 sequence: CASSQRDDSYNEQFF. For the CDR3, the DNA is TGTGCCAGCAGCCAGCGGGATGACTCCTACAATGAGCAGTTCTTC.

About this clone itself: Other DNA sequences from this sample encode an identical CDR3 as well. The chain carries TRBV30 and TRBJ1-2; unclear D gene. The CDR3 totals 11 residues. The ends were cut back, 0 bases at V and 8 bases at J, with 7 bases in the middle. Germline CDR1 reads GTSNPN; CDR2 reads SVGIG (reference sequence). This CDR3 is CAWSVGGGYTF. In nucleotides, the CDR3 is TGTGCCTGGAGTGTTGGTGGGGGCTACACCTTC.

This clone was counted once. The chain has TRBV21-1 and TRBJ1-4; the DNA was not used to check the table's D call, TRBD1. TRBV21-1 is noted as a pseudogene. The CDR3 totals 17 residues. In nucleotides, the CDR3 is TGTGCCAGCAGCAAAGCTCATTGGTGGGACAGGGAAGAAAAACTGTTTTTT. It encodes CASSKAHWWDREEKLFF.

The chain carries TRBV7-2 and TRBJ2-3; 7 nucleotides match TRBD1. The CDR3 consists of 13 residues. In germline, CDR1 is SGHTA, CDR2 FQGNSA. The trim removed 4 bases at V and 6 bases at J, leaving 4 bases unmatched. In DNA, the CDR3 is TGTGCCAGCAGCTCCATGACAGGGGATACGCAGTATTTT. Translated: CASSSMTGDTQYF.

The V gene is TRBV6-2 or TRBV6-3, the J gene TRBJ1-2, with 9 nucleotides matching TRBD1. The CDR3 spans 15 residues. Per germline, CDR1 MNHEY and CDR2 SVGEGT. V trimming: 2 bases; J trimming: 4 bases; junction bases outside the gene matches: 5. This CDR3 is CASSYRDRAGYGYTF. The CDR3 DNA follows: TGTGCCAGCAGTTACCGGGACAGGGCTGGCTATGGCTACACCTTC.